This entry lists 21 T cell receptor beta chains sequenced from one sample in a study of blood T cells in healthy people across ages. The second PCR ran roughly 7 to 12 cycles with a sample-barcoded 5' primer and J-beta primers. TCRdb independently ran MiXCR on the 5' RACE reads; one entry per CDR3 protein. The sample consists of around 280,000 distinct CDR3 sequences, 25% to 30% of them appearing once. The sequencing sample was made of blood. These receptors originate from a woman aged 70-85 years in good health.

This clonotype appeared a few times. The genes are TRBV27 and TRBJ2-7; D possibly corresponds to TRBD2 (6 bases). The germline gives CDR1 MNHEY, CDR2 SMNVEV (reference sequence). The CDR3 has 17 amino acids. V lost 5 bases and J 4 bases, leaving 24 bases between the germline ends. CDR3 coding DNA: TGTGCCAGCAGTCCGCACCCAGGATCAGGGAGGACTTACGAGCAGTACTTC. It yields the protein CASSPHPGSGRTYEQYF.

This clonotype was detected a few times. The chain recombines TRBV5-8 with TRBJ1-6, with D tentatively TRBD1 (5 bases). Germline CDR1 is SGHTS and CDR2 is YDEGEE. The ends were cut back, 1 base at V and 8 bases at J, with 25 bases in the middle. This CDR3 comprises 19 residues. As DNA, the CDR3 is TGTGCCAGCAGCTTGCTAGGGGACGCCACCGATTTCTTTCATTCACCCCTCCACTTT. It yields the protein CASSLLGDATDFFHSPLHF.

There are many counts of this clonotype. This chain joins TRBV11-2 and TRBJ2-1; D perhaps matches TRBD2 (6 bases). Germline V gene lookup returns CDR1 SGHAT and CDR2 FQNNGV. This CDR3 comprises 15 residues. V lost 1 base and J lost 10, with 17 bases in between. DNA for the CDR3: TGTGCCAGCAGCTTAGTTGGCGCGGGAAAAGGGGAGCAGTTCTTC. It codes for CASSLVGAGKGEQFF.

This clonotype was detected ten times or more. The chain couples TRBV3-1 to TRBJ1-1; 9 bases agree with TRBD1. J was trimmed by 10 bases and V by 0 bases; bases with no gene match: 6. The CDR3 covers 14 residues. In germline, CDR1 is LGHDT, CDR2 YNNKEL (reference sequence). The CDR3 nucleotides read TGTGCCAGCAGCCAAGAATTTCAGGGACAGGGAGCTTTCTTT. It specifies CASSQEFQGQGAFF. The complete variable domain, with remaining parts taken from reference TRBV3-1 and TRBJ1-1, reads DTAVSQTPKYLVTQMGNDKSIKCEQNLGHDTMYWYKQDSKKFLKIMFSYNNKELIINETVPNRFSPKSPDKAHLNLHINSLELGDSAVYFCASSQEFQGQGAFFGQGTRLTVV.

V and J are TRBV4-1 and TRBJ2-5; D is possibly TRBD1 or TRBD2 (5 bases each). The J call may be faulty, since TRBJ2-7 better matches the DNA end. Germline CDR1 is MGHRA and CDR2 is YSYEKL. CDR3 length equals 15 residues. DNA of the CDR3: TGCGCCAGCAGCCAACCTGGGGGTTCCTCCTACGAGCAGTACTTC. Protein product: CASSQPGGSSYEQYF.

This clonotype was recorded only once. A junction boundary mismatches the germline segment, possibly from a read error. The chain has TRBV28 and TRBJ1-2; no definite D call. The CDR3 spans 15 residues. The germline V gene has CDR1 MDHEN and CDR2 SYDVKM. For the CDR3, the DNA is TGTGCCATCAGTTTAGGCTTAGGACGGAGCTATGGCTACACCTTC. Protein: CAISLGLGRSYGYTF.

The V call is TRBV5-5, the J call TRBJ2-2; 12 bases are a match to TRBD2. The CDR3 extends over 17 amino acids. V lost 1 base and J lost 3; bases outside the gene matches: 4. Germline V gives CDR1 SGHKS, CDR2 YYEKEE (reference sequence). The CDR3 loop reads CASSLPRLAGDTGELFF. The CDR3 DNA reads TGTGCCAGCAGCTTGCCCAGACTAGCGGGGGACACCGGGGAGCTGTTTTTT.

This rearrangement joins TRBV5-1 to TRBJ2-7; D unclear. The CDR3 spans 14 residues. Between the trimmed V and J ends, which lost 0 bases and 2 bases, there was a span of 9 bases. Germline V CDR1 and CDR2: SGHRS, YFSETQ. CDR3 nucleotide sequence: TGCGCCAGCAGCTTGGAAGGGCTTCCCTACGAGCAGTACTTC. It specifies CASSLEGLPYEQYF.

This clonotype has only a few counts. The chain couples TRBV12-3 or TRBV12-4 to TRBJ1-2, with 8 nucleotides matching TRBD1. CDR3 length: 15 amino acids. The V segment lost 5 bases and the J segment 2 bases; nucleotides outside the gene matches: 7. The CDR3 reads CASSPGTGSNYGYTF. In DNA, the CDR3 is TGTGCCAGCAGTCCCGGGACAGGAAGCAACTATGGCTACACCTTC.

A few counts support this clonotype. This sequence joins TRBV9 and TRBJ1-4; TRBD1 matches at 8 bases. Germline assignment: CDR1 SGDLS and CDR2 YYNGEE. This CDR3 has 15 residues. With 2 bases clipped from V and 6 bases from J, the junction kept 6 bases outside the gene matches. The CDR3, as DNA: TGTGCCAGCAGCGTCCAGGGGGCGGGGGATGAAAAACTGTTTTTT. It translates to CASSVQGAGDEKLFF.

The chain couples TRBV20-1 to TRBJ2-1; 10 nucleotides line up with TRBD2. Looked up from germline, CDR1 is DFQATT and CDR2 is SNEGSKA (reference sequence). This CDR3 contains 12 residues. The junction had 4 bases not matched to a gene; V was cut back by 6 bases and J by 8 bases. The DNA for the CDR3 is TGCAGTGCGGGCACTAGCGGGGATGAGCAGTTCTTC. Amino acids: CSAGTSGDEQFF.

The CDR3 DNA reads as TGTGCCAGCAGTAAATCCACCCTAGCCAAAAACATTCAGTACTTC. Amino acids: CASSKSTLAKNIQYF. V usage is TRBV2 and J usage is TRBJ2-4; D not certain. The CDR3 consists of 15 residues. The germline gives CDR1 SNHLY, CDR2 FYNNEI. Trimming removed 5 bases from V and 0 bases from J, with 11 bases in between. The full variable domain, completed using reference TRBV2 and TRBJ2-4, is EPEVTQTPSHQVTQMGQEVILRCVPISNHLYFYWYRQILGQKVEFLVSFYNNEISEKSEIFDDQFSVERPDGSNFTLKIRSTKLEDSAMYFCASSKSTLAKNIQYFGAGTRLSVL.

The CDR3 region has the DNA TGCGCCAGCAGCCAAGAAATGCCGGATGGCACAGATACGCAGTATTTT. Protein: CASSQEMPDGTDTQYF. This rearrangement joins TRBV4-3 to TRBJ2-3; the D is unclear. The germline V gene has CDR1 LGHNA and CDR2 YSLEER. The CDR3 has 16 amino acids. Deletions cut 0 bases from V and 1 base from J, with 11 bases between.

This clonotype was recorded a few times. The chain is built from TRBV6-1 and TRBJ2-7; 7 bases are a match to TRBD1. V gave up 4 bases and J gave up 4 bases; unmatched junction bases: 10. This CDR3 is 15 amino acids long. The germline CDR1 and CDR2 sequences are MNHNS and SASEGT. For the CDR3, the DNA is TGTGCCAGCAGTGCCAGGGGGAATTCCCCTTACGAGCAGTACTTC. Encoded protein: CASSARGNSPYEQYF.

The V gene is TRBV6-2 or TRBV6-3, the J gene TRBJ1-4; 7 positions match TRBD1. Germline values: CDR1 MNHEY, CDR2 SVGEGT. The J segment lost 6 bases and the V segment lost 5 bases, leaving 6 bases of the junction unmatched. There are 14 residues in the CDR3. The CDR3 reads CASSGPGQHEKLFF. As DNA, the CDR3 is TGTGCCAGCAGTGGACCGGGACAGCATGAAAAACTGTTTTTT.

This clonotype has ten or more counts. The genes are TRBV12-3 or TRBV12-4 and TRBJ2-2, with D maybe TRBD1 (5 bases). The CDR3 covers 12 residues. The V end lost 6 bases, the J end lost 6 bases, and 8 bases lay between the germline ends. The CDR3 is CASSRQSGELFF. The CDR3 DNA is TGTGCCAGCAGCCGACAGTCCGGGGAGCTGTTTTTT.

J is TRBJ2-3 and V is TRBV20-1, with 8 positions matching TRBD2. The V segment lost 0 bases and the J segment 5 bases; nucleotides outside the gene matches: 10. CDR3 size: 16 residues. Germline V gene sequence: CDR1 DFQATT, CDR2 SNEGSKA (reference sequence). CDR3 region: CSARDEGSGKLDTQYF. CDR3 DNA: TGCAGTGCTAGAGATGAGGGTAGCGGGAAATTAGATACGCAGTATTTT.

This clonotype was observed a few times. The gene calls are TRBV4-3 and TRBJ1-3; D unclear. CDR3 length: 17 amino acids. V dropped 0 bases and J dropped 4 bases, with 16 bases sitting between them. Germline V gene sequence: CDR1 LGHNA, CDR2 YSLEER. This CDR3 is CASSQDIEAETGNTIYF. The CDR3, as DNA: TGCGCCAGCAGCCAAGATATAGAGGCAGAGACAGGAAACACCATATATTTT.

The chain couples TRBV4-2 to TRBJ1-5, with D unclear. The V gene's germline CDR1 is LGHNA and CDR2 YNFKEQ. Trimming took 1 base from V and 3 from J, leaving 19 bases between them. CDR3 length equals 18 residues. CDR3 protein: CASSQGMEGSLLNQPQHF. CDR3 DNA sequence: TGTGCCAGCAGCCAAGGGATGGAAGGGTCTCTTCTCAATCAGCCCCAGCATTTT.

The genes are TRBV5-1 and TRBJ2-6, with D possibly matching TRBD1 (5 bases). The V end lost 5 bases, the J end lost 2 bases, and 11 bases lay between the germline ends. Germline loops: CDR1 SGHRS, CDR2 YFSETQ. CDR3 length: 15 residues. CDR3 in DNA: TGCGCCAGCAGATCTCCAGGGACTGGGGCCAACGTCCTGACTTTC. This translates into CASRSPGTGANVLTF.

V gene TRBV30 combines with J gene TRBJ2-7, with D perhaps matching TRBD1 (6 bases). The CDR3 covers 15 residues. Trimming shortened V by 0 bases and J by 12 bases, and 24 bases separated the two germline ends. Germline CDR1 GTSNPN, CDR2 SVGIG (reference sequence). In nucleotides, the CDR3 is TGTGCCTGGAGTGTAAGCTCCCTAGGGGGACCAGGGAGGTACTTC. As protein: CAWSVSSLGGPGRYF. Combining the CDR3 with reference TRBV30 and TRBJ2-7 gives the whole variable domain SQTIHQWPATLVQPVGSPLSLECTVEGTSNPNLYWYRQAAGRGLQLLFYSVGIGQISSEVPQNLSASRPQDRQFILSSKKLLLSDSGFYLCAWSVSSLGGPGRYFGPGTRLTVT.